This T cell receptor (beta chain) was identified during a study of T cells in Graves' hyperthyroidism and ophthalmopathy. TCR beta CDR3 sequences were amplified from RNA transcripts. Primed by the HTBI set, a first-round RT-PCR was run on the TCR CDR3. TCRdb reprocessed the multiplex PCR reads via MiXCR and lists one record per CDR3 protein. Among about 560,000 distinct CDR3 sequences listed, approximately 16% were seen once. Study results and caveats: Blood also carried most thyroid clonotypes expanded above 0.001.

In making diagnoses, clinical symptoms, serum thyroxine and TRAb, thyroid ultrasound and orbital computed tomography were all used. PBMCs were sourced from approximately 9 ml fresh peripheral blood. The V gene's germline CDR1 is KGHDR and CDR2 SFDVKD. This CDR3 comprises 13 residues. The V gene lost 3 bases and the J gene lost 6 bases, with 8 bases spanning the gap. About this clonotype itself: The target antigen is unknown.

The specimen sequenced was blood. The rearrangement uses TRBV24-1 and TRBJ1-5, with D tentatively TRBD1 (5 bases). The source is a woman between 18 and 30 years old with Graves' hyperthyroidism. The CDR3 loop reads CATSDIGAQPQHF. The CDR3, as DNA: TGTGCCACCAGTGATATAGGGGCTCAGCCCCAGCATTTT.